This TCR beta chain was recorded in a study of CD8 T cells in ankylosing spondylitis. Study findings and constraints: Within matched ankylosing spondylitis synovial fluid, disease-linked clones were reportedly significantly enriched. In the blood and synovial fluid of reactive arthritis, some motif variants had been previously reported.

Trimming cost V 5 bases and J 4 bases; bases outside gene matches: 5. Per germline, CDR1 LGHNA and CDR2 YNFKEQ. The CDR3 has 14 amino acids. A quantitative 5'-RACE method, one with molecular barcodes, was used to make TCR beta libraries. TCRdb independently ran MiXCR on the 5' RACE reads; one entry per CDR3 protein. The sample lists roughly 250,000 distinct CDR3 sequences; under 12% were seen once. In this sample, this clonotype turned up many times. Its antigen is as yet unknown. The TCR sequence derives from a male donor with ankylosing spondylitis or in good health (not recorded which). This sequence joins TRBV4-2 and TRBJ1-5; TRBD1 aligns across 7 bases. The sample consisted of blood, either unsorted or a sorted T cell fraction (not recorded which). CDR3 sequence: CASSYGQVNQPQHF. As DNA, the CDR3 is TGTGCCAGCAGCTACGGACAGGTTAATCAGCCCCAGCATTTT.